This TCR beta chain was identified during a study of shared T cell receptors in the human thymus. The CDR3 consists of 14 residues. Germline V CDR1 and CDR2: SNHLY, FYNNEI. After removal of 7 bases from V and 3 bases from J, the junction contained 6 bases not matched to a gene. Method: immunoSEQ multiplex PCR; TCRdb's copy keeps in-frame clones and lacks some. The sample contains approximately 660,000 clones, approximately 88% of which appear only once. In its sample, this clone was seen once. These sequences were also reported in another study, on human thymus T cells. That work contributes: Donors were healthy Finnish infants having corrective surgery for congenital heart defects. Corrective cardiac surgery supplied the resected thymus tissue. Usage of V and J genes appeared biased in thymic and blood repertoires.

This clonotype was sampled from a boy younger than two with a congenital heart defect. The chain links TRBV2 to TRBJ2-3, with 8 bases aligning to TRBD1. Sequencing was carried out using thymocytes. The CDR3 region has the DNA TGTGCCAGCAAGGAGACAGGGGTTACAGATACGCAGTATTTT. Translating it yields CASKETGVTDTQYF.